Listed here is a single T cell receptor beta chain. Its antigen is unknown. No base quality information exists; no much larger clone differs at one position. The immunoSEQ Assay, a bias-controlled multiplex PCR, was used to amplify TCRbeta CDR3 regions from genomic DNA. The authors' pipeline ran thus. The number of nucleated cells in each sample was estimated from the amplification of reference gene primers within the assay. Sequence reads were collapsed and filtered to measure the absolute abundance of every unique TCRbeta CDR3 rearrangement. For each sample, productive Simpson clonality was calculated as the square root of Simpson's diversity index across productive rearrangements. TCRdb re-hosts the immuneACCESS table, in-frame sequences only. Its copies lack some clones; in the studies checked, an unresolved V gene accounts for under half of them, and the cause for the rest is not known. V and J calls and clone size follow that table, whereas D and trimming were derived from the DNA. The sample table contains some 120,000 clones; only one count was recorded for around 88% of them. Clones ranked in the top ten supply 0.75% to 0.9% of the sample.

The sample is drawn from a study of blood T cell repertoires in COVID-19 (dated by TCRdb to 2020 to 2022). Broadly, across the study: Samples covering the acute and convalescent phases of COVID-19 were provided by collaborators in the United States, Italy and Spain. The material from the prospective study consisted of cDNA or gDNA derived from T cells, B-cell-depleted T cells, or PBMCs. The dataset comprised deeply sampled blood TCRbeta repertoires from subjects exposed to, actively infected with, or recovered from COVID-19. The repertoires were made available in a free public database intended to serve as a resource for research on the immune response to SARS-CoV-2. The samples were drawn from the first 160 participants of the ongoing ImmuneRACE study and from 1,254 subjects provided by 6 global collaborators. The sample metadata nearly always contained a de-identified subject ID, COVID-19 status, age in years and sex. Where available, HLA class I and class II types were taken from metadata supplied by the sample provider and were not determined by assay-based typing.

The CDR1 and CDR2 encoded by the germline V gene (reference sequence) are LNHDA and SQIVND. Here V drops 6 bases and J drops 7 bases, and the junction holds 11 bases not matched to any gene. The CDR3 spans 15 residues, from the cysteine through the phenylalanine. The kept DNA is CDR3 alone, 45 bases in frame from the first base. Collaborating institutions collected whole blood in K2EDTA tubes following their own protocols. Collaborator samples were shipped for TCRbeta analysis as frozen whole blood, isolated PBMCs, or DNA extracted from either sample type. The research as a whole found: How much clinical and demographic metadata was included differed by source and by participant, and the metadata was provided uncurated.

The receptor comes from a woman aged 45-65 years with active or convalescent COVID-19. The sequence is built from TRBV19 and TRBJ2-2; the junction holds 7 bases that match TRBD1. Sequencing input: peripheral blood. The nucleotide sequence is TGTGCCAGTAGCGACAGGGCCCTAGGTGGCGGGGAGCTGTTTTTT. It translates to CASSDRALGGGELFF. With all but the CDR3 taken from the reference TRBV19 and TRBJ2-2 genes, the full variable domain is: DGGITQSPKYLFRKEGQNVTLSCEQNLNHDAMYWYRQDPGQGLRLIYYSQIVNDFQKGDIAEGYSVSREKKESFPLTVTSAQKNPTAFYLCASSDRALGGGELFFGEGSRLTVL.